This T cell receptor (beta chain) was sequenced in a study of cytomegalovirus exposure and HLA in healthy donors. PCR involved 60 Vbeta and 13 Jbeta primers. Only in-frame clones appear in the TCRdb table, and some are missing; sequencing was by immunoSEQ multiplex PCR. The table records 120,000 to 150,000 clones, about 70% of them present only once. CDR1 and CDR2 from the germline V gene are MNHNS and SASEGT. Trimming pared 5 bases from V and 2 bases from J, leaving 15 bases between. This CDR3 has 15 residues. Sequenced input: PBMCs. This TCR was recovered from a woman aged 40 to 50 in good health and CMV-seronegative. V usage is TRBV6-1 and J usage is TRBJ2-5; D uncertain. CDR3 bases: TGTGCCAGCAGTCCCCGGGTCCTAGGACAAGAGACCCAGTACTTC. Translated: CASSPRVLGQETQYF.